The entry below gives a single T cell receptor (beta chain) sequence along with its context. This sample stems from a study of control samples from healthy donors and cancer patients. Germline loops: CDR1 SGHVS, CDR2 FNYEAQ. The CDR3 is 15 amino acids. V trimming: 1 base; J trimming: 6 bases; junction bases outside the gene matches: 5. The assay was immunoSEQ multiplex PCR, and TCRdb's table has in-frame clones only and misses some. The specimen's table records roughly 190,000 clones. Sequenced sample: blood. The rearrangement joins TRBV7-6 to TRBJ1-2, with 10 bases fitting TRBD1. The TCR comes from a woman in her thirties in good health. The CDR3 is CASSLVKGQGHGYTF. The DNA for the CDR3 is TGTGCCAGCAGCTTAGTTAAGGGACAGGGGCATGGCTACACCTTC.